At least ten counts were recorded for the clone carrying this T cell receptor beta chain. What it binds is unknown. V was pared by 0 bases and J by 0 bases, with 10 bases between. This CDR3 has 15 amino acids. Germline CDR1 reads SGHRS; CDR2 reads YFSETQ. TCR cDNA was made by 5'RACE template switching, adding a universal primer site and UMIs. Each CDR3 protein is one row after TCRdb ran MiXCR on the 5' RACE reads. The sample lists a few hundred thousand distinct CDR3 sequences, roughly 8.4% occurring once. This specimen comes from a study of T cells after yellow fever vaccination. Study-level results: Post-booster repertoires contained most primary-vaccination clones again (around 97% CD4, 88% CD8). The secondary response was weaker but peaked faster, day 5 versus 15. Overall, a small share of clonotypes was seen in both CD4 and CD8 compartments.

The rearrangement uses TRBV5-1 and TRBJ2-7; possibly TRBD2 for D (7 bases). This sample comprised PBMCs, obtained approximately 40 days after the first yellow fever vaccination. This clonotype originated in a man between 18 and 29 years old who received the YFV17D yellow fever vaccine. In DNA, the CDR3 is TGCGCCAGCAGCTTGGGCGGGGGCCGCTCCTACGAGCAGTACGTC. It translates to CASSLGGGRSYEQYV.